This paragraph reports one TCR beta chain. Its antigen is still unknown. V was shortened by 7 bases and J by 4 bases, with 17 bases between the two germline ends. Germline CDR1 and CDR2: LNHDA and SQIVND (reference sequence). This CDR3 spans 15 amino acids. These data belong to a study of cytomegalovirus exposure and HLA in healthy donors. As for the study in general: An early data release held tens of millions of unique TCRs from HLA-typed donors. Study results and caveats: Sequencing likely produced, as an artifact, a cluster of highly shared sequence variants.

The PCR contained 60 Vbeta and 13 Jbeta primers. The data were produced by immunoSEQ multiplex PCR, yet TCRdb's version contains in-frame clones alone and is incomplete. The repertoire holds about 130,000 clones, with roughly 80% as singletons. This rearrangement joins TRBV19 to TRBJ1-5; possible D gene TRBD1, 6 bases. Specimen: PBMCs. This receptor was taken from a man aged 18 to 35 in good health and CMV-seropositive. CDR3: CASTPDRYGNQPQHF. The CDR3, as DNA: TGTGCCAGTACCCCCGACAGGTATGGAAATCAGCCCCAGCATTTT.